Here is one TCR beta chain with its context. The antigen is not known. This PCR relied on a set of 60 Vbeta primers and 13 Jbeta primers. Method: immunoSEQ multiplex PCR; TCRdb's copy keeps in-frame clones and lacks some. The sample records roughly 100,000 clones, around 15% being singletons. Trimming pared 2 bases from V and 7 bases from J, leaving 14 bases between. The CDR3 consists of 14 residues. From germline, CDR1 is GTSNPN and CDR2 SVGIG (reference sequence). This entry belongs to a study of cytomegalovirus exposure and HLA in healthy donors. Study-wide results and limits: CMV serostatus was the only recorded immune exposure for donors. Rare TCR sequences dominated, though some public TCRs recurred in many donors. Follow-up analysis found HLA locus-dependent TCR association rates, highest for DRB1 and lowest for HLA-C.

The receptor's source is a female donor in good health and CMV-seronegative. J is TRBJ1-4 and V is TRBV30; D ambiguous. Sample: PBMCs. For the CDR3, the DNA is TGTGCCTGGAGTTCAGGCGCGGCGGGTGAAAAACTGTTTTTT. Residues: CAWSSGAAGEKLFF.